The 23 T cell receptor beta chains reported below all come from one sample, sequenced in a study of blood T cells in healthy people across ages. Together with a sample-barcoded 5' primer, a J-beta primer mix was included in a second PCR lasting about 7 to 11 cycles. TCRdb ran MiXCR on the 5' RACE reads and lists one entry per CDR3 protein. Of 1.8 million or so distinct CDR3 sequences in the sample, around 42% were seen once. What was sequenced was blood. The receptors were sampled from a human donor in good health.

CDR3 protein: CSAEFVAQYF. CDR3 in DNA: TGCAGTGCTGAATTCGTGGCCCAGTACTTC. V gene TRBV20-1 combines with J gene TRBJ2-5; D call uncertain. From germline, CDR1 is DFQATT and CDR2 SNEGSKA (reference sequence). The CDR3 totals 10 residues. V was pared by 5 bases and J by 9 bases, with 10 bases between.

The V and J genes are TRBV5-1 and TRBJ2-3; 7 bases are shared with TRBD1. Germline V gene sequence: CDR1 SGHRS, CDR2 YFSETQ. This CDR3 is 15 amino acids long. With 4 bases clipped from V and 3 bases from J, the junction kept 8 bases outside the gene matches. The CDR3 region is CASSPGTVETDTQYF. CDR3 DNA: TGCGCCAGCAGCCCCGGGACAGTGGAGACAGATACGCAGTATTTT.

This clonotype has at least ten counts. The chain uses TRBV12-3 or TRBV12-4 and TRBJ2-6; 10 bases are a match to TRBD1. This CDR3 is built from 14 residues. V was clipped by 8 bases and J by 4 bases; unmatched bases: 2. For the CDR3, the DNA is TGTGCCAGCGACAGGGGGCCAGGGGCCAACGTCCTGACTTTC. Residues: CASDRGPGANVLTF.

The J gene is TRBJ2-1, the V gene TRBV29-1; D remains ambiguous. The length of the CDR3 is 10 residues. Trimming cost V 5 bases and J 10 bases, with 9 bases left between them. CDR1 is SQVTM and CDR2 is ANQGSEA in the germline V gene. CDR3 residues: CSVSVTEQFF. As DNA, the CDR3 is TGCAGCGTTTCTGTCACCGAGCAGTTCTTC.

The V and J genes are TRBV6-1 and TRBJ1-5; perhaps TRBD1 as D (5 bases). CDR1 and CDR2 from the germline V gene are MNHNS and SASEGT. The ends were cut back, 5 bases at V and 5 bases at J, with 16 bases in the middle. The CDR3 sequence is 15 residues long. The CDR3 here is CASSPIPGGDQPQHF. As DNA, the CDR3 is TGTGCCAGCAGTCCCATACCCGGGGGGGATCAGCCCCAGCATTTT.

In this sample, this clonotype turned up a few times. Written as DNA, the CDR3 is TGTGCCAGCAGCCTTACAGCTAACGGTTATTCACCCCTCCACTTT. Protein product: CASSLTANGYSPLHF. V gene TRBV7-3 combines with J gene TRBJ1-6; D unresolved. The length of the CDR3 is 15 residues. CDR1 and CDR2 from the germline V gene are SGHTA and FQGTGA. V gave up 5 bases and J gave up 8 bases, with 16 bases separating them.

This clonotype has a single count. The CDR3 sequence: CASSYKTSDTDTQYF. As DNA, the CDR3 is TGTGCCAGCAGTTACAAAACTAGCGACACAGATACGCAGTATTTT. The chain links TRBV6-2 or TRBV6-3 to TRBJ2-3, with 7 bases lining up with TRBD2. The CDR3 is 15 residues long. V lost 2 bases, J lost 2 bases, and 4 bases stayed unmatched. In germline, CDR1 is MNHEY, CDR2 SVGEGT.

This chain links TRBV5-8 with TRBJ1-5, with TRBD1 matching 7 bases. Germline CDR1 SGHTS, CDR2 YDEGEE. This CDR3 is built from 15 residues. V was clipped by 7 bases and J by 3 bases; unmatched bases: 10. The CDR3 nucleotides are TGTGCCAGCGGCAGAACACAGGGGTTCAATCAGCCCCAGCATTTT. Its protein product is CASGRTQGFNQPQHF.

This clonotype appeared a few times. V usage is TRBV7-6 and J usage is TRBJ2-7; no clear D. Trimming left V 1 base short and J 6 bases short, with 13 bases between. This CDR3 comprises 14 residues. Germline lookup yields CDR1 SGHVS and CDR2 FNYEAQ. The CDR3 loop reads CASSLGELVGEQYF. The CDR3 DNA sequence: TGTGCCAGCAGCTTAGGCGAGCTGGTGGGCGAGCAGTACTTC.

This rearrangement joins TRBV7-2 to TRBJ2-3, with 10 bases aligning to TRBD1. The CDR3 length is 14 residues. Germline CDR1 reads SGHTA; CDR2 reads FQGNSA. With V trimmed by 1 base and J by 8 bases, 3 bases remained unmatched. DNA of the CDR3: TGTGCCAGCAGCTTAGAAAGGGACAGGGGTACGCAGTATTTT. This translates into CASSLERDRGTQYF.

This clonotype was counted only a few times. The V and J genes are TRBV6-2 or TRBV6-3 and TRBJ2-1; TRBD2 matches 9 bases. The CDR3 covers 16 residues. The V gene's germline CDR1 is MNHEY and CDR2 SVGEGT. With 0 bases clipped from V and 8 bases from J, the junction kept 8 bases outside the gene matches. The CDR3 sequence is CASSYSILSGGDEQFF. CDR3 bases: TGTGCCAGCAGTTACTCGATCCTTAGCGGGGGCGATGAGCAGTTCTTC.

This chain joins TRBV6-5 and TRBJ1-1; D not resolved. This CDR3 comprises 15 residues. Deletions cut 4 bases from V and 4 bases from J, with 16 bases between. Germline V lookup: CDR1 MNHEY, CDR2 SVGAGI. In nucleotides, the CDR3 is TGTGCCAGCAGTTCCCCGGCGATGGTGGGCACTGAAGCTTTCTTT. It encodes CASSSPAMVGTEAFF.

This rearrangement joins TRBV2 to TRBJ2-1; 8 bases fit TRBD2. V trimming: 4 bases; J trimming: 2 bases; junction bases outside the gene matches: 10. Germline V CDR1 and CDR2: SNHLY, FYNNEI. This CDR3 is 17 amino acids long. CDR3: CASSALYGGGTYNEQFF. In nucleotides, the CDR3 is TGTGCCAGCAGTGCCCTGTATGGCGGGGGGACCTACAATGAGCAGTTCTTC.

This clonotype was detected a few times. The junction departs from germline at one end; a sequencing error may be responsible. The rearrangement uses TRBV6-5 and TRBJ1-2, with D perhaps TRBD1 (5 bases). The germline gives CDR1 MNHEY, CDR2 SVGAGI. The CDR3 is 14 amino acids. In DNA form, the CDR3 reads TGTGCCAGCACCCGAATCGGGGGGATCTATGGTTACACCTTC. It yields the protein CASTRIGGIYGYTF.

Only a few counts were recorded for this clonotype. This chain joins TRBV27 and TRBJ2-7; maybe TRBD2 (5 bases). The CDR3 has 16 residues. CDR1 and CDR2 (germline): MNHEY, SMNVEV (reference sequence). Trimming took off 5 bases at V and 5 bases at J, with 22 bases between the two ends. CDR3: CASSPSASRIMHEQYF. DNA for the CDR3: TGTGCCAGCAGTCCCTCGGCTAGCCGGATTATGCACGAGCAGTACTTC.

The chain joins TRBV20-1 to TRBJ2-1; D gene uncertain. V lost 6 bases to trimming and J lost 5 bases, with 11 bases between them. The CDR3 sequence is 12 residues long. CDR1 and CDR2 (germline): DFQATT, SNEGSKA (reference sequence). The CDR3 bases are TGCAGTGCGGACGACATGGACAATGAGCAGTTCTTC. Its protein is CSADDMDNEQFF.

This chain uses TRBV5-1 with TRBJ2-3; TRBD1 matches at 7 bases. V shed 3 bases and J 4 bases; nucleotides not matched to a gene: 5. Germline assignment: CDR1 SGHRS and CDR2 YFSETQ. This CDR3 is 14 amino acids long. The CDR3 region is CASSYGTAADTQYF. Written as DNA, the CDR3 is TGCGCCAGCAGCTACGGGACAGCCGCAGATACGCAGTATTTT.

This clonotype was seen a few times. The chain combines TRBV12-3 or TRBV12-4 with TRBJ2-7, with D unresolved. Trimming cost V 1 base and J 0 bases, with 10 bases left between them. This CDR3 is 15 amino acids long. The CDR3 bases are TGTGCCAGCAGTTTAGTCAGCGAATCCTCCTACGAGCAGTACTTC. Translating it yields CASSLVSESSYEQYF.

The chain links TRBV6-5 to TRBJ2-5; D gene uncertain. The DNA end favors TRBJ2-7, so the J call may be wrong. CDR3 length: 16 residues. Germline V gene lookup returns CDR1 MNHEY and CDR2 SVGAGI. The CDR3 DNA reads as TGTGCCAGCAGAAAACCGGCCCTTCGGGCCTTGTACGAGCAGTACTTC. It encodes CASRKPALRALYEQYF.

This clonotype has a handful of counts. This chain joins TRBV9 and TRBJ2-3; D is perhaps TRBD1 or TRBD2 (6 bases each). Trimming stripped 0 bases from V and 1 base from J, with 12 bases between. CDR3 size: 16 residues. Germline V lookup: CDR1 SGDLS, CDR2 YYNGEE. CDR3 amino acids: CASSVGGGGGTDTQYF. In DNA form, the CDR3 reads TGTGCCAGCAGCGTAGGAGGAGGGGGAGGCACAGATACGCAGTATTTT.

The chain links TRBV7-8 to TRBJ2-7; maybe TRBD2 (6 bases). From germline, CDR1 is SGHVS and CDR2 FQNEAQ. CDR3 length equals 15 residues. Between the trimmed V and J ends, which lost 3 bases and 7 bases, there was a span of 19 bases. CDR3 nucleotide sequence: TGTGCCAGCAGCTTGGCCGCGGGGTCCTACAATGAGCAGTACTTC. It is translated as CASSLAAGSYNEQYF.

CDR3 amino acids: CASRRSTGQGYYGYTF. The CDR3 DNA reads TGTGCCAGCAGGAGGAGCACGGGACAGGGTTATTACGGCTACACCTTC. The chain couples TRBV2 to TRBJ1-2, with TRBD1 identical over 9 bases. This CDR3 contains 16 residues. The germline gives CDR1 SNHLY, CDR2 FYNNEI. After removal of 6 bases from V and 8 bases from J, the junction contained 16 bases not matched to a gene.

The V gene is TRBV20-1, the J gene TRBJ2-7; 9 bases are shared with TRBD1. CDR1 DFQATT and CDR2 SNEGSKA come from the germline V gene (reference sequence). The CDR3 loop spans 13 amino acids. The V and J ends lost 6 bases and 0 bases, in that order; junction bases with no gene match: 3. The DNA of the CDR3 is TGCAGTGCAACAGGGGGCTTCTCCTACGAGCAGTACTTC. The encoded protein is CSATGGFSYEQYF.